This TCR beta chain was observed in a study of blood T cell repertoires in COVID-19. This CDR3 contains 14 residues. Trimming pared 2 bases from V and 3 bases from J, leaving 10 bases between. Germline assignment: CDR1 LNHDA and CDR2 SQIVND (reference sequence). Profiling relied on immunoSEQ multiplex PCR, and the TCRdb table lists in-frame clones only, not all of them. The table lists around 250,000 clones, about 80% of them singletons. The clonotype comes from a man aged 45-60 years who had recovered from COVID-19. This rearrangement joins TRBV19 to TRBJ1-1, with D maybe TRBD1 (5 bases). The sample taken for sequencing was PBMCs or T cells enriched from blood (not recorded which). This chain's CDR3 is CASSIRGRDTEAFF. The DNA of the CDR3 is TGTGCCAGTAGTATAAGGGGCAGGGACACTGAAGCTTTCTTT.